This T cell receptor beta chain was sequenced in a study of blood T cells in healthy people across ages. For the study at large: Capture by template switching was about one barcoded beta molecule per two T cells.

Germline loops: CDR1 MNHEY, CDR2 SMNVEV (reference sequence). This CDR3 is 13 amino acids long. The junction had 2 bases not matched to a gene; V was cut back by 6 bases and J by 4 bases. Using a J-beta primer mix together with a sample-barcoded 5' primer, a second PCR was run for roughly 7 to 12 cycles. TCRdb analysed the 5' RACE reads with MiXCR anew, one entry per CDR3 protein. The sample records hundreds of thousands of distinct CDR3 sequences, roughly three fifths being singletons. This TCR derives from a man aged 35 to 55 in good health. The chain is built from TRBV27 and TRBJ2-1; 8 bases are a match to TRBD2. Sequenced material: blood. CDR3 amino acids: CASSGTRYNEQFF. In DNA, the CDR3 is TGTGCCAGCAGCGGGACTAGATACAATGAGCAGTTCTTC.